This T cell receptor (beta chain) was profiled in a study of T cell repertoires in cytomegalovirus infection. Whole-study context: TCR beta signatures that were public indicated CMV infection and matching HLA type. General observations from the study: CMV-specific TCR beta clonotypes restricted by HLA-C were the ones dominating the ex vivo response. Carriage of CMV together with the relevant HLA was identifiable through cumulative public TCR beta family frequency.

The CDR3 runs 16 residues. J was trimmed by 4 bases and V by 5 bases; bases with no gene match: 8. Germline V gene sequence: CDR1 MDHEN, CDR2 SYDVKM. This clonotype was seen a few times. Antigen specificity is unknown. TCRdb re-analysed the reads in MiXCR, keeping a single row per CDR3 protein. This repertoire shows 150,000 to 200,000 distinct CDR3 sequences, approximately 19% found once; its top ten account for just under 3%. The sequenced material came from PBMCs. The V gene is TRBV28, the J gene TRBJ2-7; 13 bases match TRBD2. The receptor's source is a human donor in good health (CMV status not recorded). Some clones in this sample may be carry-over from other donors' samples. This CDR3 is CASSLAGTSGIYEQYF. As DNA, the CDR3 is TGTGCCAGCAGTCTGGCCGGGACTAGCGGGATTTACGAGCAGTACTTC.